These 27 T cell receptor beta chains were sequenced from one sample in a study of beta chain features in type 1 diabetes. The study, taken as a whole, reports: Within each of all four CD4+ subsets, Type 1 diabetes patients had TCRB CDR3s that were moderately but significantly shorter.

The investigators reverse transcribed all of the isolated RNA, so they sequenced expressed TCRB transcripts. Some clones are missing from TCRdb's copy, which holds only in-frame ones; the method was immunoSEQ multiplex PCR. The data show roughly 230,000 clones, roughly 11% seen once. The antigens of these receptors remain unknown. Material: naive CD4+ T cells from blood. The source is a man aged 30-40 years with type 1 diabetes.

The CDR3 DNA follows: TGTGCCAGCAGCCAGGCCCTGGGGACTAGCGGGGGGAATCCGAGGACGCAGTATTTT. It yields the protein CASSQALGTSGGNPRTQYF. J is TRBJ2-3 and V is TRBV4-2, with 15 positions matching TRBD2. The CDR3 sequence is 19 residues long. After removal of 3 bases from V and 9 bases from J, the junction contained 16 bases not matched to a gene. Germline V gene lookup returns CDR1 LGHNA and CDR2 YNFKEQ.

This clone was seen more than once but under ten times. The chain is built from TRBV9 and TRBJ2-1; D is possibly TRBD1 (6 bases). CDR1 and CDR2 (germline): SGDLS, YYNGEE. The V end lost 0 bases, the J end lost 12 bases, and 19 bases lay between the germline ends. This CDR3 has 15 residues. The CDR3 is CASSVEGQGPRGQFF. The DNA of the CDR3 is TGTGCCAGCAGCGTAGAGGGACAAGGTCCTCGTGGGCAGTTCTTC.

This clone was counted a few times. The CDR3 DNA reads TGTGCCAGCAGCCAAGATTGGGGGCGGGCCAATGAGCAGTTCTTC. Amino acids: CASSQDWGRANEQFF. This chain joins TRBV4-2 and TRBJ2-1; possible D gene TRBD1, 6 bases. The CDR3 runs to 15 residues. Germline values: CDR1 LGHNA, CDR2 YNFKEQ. Between the trimmed V and J ends, which lost 0 bases and 6 bases, there was a span of 12 bases.

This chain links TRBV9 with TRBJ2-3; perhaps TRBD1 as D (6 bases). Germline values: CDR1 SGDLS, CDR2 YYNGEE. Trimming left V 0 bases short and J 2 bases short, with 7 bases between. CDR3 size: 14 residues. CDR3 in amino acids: CASSVGDTTDTQYF. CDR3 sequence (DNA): TGTGCCAGCAGCGTAGGGGACACCACAGATACGCAGTATTTT.

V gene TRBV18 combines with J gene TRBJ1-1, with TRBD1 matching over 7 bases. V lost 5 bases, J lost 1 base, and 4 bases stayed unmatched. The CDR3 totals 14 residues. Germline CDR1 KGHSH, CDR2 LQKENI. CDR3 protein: CASSVGTENTEAFF. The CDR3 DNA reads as TGTGCCAGCTCAGTCGGGACAGAGAACACTGAAGCTTTCTTT.

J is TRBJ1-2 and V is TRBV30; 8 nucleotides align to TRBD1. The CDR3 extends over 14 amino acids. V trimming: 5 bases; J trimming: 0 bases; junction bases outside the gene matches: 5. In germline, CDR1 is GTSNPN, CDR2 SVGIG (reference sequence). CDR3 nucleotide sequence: TGTGCCTGGGACAGGGGAACTACTAACTATGGCTACACCTTC. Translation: CAWDRGTTNYGYTF. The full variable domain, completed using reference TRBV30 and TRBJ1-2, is SQTIHQWPATLVQPVGSPLSLECTVEGTSNPNLYWYRQAAGRGLQLLFYSVGIGQISSEVPQNLSASRPQDRQFILSSKKLLLSDSGFYLCAWDRGTTNYGYTFGSGTRLTVV.

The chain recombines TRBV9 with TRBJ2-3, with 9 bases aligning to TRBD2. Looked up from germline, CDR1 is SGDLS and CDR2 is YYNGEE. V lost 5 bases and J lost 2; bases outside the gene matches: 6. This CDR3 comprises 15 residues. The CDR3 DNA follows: TGTGCCAGCAGTATGAGCGGGGGGACCACAGATACGCAGTATTTT. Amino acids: CASSMSGGTTDTQYF. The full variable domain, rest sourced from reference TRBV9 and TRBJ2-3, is DSGVTQTPKHLITATGQRVTLRCSPRSGDLSVYWYQQSLDQGLQFLIQYYNGEERAKGNILERFSAQQFPDLHSELNLSSLELGDSALYFCASSMSGGTTDTQYFGPGTRLTVL.

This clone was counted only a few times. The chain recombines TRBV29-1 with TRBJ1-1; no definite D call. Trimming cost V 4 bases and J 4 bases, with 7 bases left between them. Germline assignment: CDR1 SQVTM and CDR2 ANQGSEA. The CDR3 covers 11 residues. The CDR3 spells CSVARFTEAFF. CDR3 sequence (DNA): TGCAGCGTTGCCAGATTCACTGAAGCTTTCTTT.

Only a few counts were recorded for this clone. CDR3 nucleotide sequence: TGTGCCAGCACGAGCGGGTCCTACAATGAGCAGTTCTTC. Encoded protein: CASTSGSYNEQFF. The gene calls are TRBV11-2 and TRBJ2-1; possible D gene TRBD2, 6 bases. The CDR3 contains 13 residues. V was cut by 7 bases and J by 1 base, with 8 bases left in between. CDR1 and CDR2 from the germline V gene are SGHAT and FQNNGV.

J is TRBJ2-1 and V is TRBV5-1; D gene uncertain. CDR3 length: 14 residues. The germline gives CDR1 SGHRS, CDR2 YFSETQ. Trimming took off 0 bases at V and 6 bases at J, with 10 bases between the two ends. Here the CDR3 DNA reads TGCGCCAGCAGCTTGGCACACCCATCCAATGAGCAGTTCTTC. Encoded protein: CASSLAHPSNEQFF.

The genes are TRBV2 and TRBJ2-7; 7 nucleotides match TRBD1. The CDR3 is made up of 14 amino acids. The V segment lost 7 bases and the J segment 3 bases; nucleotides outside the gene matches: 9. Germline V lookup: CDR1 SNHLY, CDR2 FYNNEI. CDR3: CASTRRQGRYEQYF. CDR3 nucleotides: TGTGCCAGCACGAGGAGACAGGGACGCTACGAGCAGTACTTC.

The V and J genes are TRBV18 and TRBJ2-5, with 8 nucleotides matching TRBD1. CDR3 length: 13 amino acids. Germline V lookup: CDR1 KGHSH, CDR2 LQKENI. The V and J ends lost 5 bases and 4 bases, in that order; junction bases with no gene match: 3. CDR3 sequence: CASSSGQGETQYF. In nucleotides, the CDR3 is TGTGCCAGCTCATCCGGACAGGGAGAGACCCAGTACTTC. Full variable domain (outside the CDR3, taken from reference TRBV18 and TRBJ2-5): NAGVMQNPRHLVRRRGQEARLRCSPMKGHSHVYWYRQLPEEGLKFMVYLQKENIIDESGMPKERFSAEFPKEGPSILRIQQVVRGDSAAYFCASSSGQGETQYFGPGTRLLVL.

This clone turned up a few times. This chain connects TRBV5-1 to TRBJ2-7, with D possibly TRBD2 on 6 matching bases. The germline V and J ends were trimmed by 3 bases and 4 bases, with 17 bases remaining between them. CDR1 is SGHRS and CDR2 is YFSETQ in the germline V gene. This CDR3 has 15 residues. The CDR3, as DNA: TGCGCCAGCAGCTCACGCGGGACGTCCACTTACGAGCAGTACTTC. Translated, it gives CASSSRGTSTYEQYF. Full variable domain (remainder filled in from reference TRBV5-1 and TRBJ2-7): KAGVTQTPRYLIKTRGQQVTLSCSPISGHRSVSWYQQTPGQGLQFLFEYFSETQRNKGNFPGRFSGRQFSNSRSEMNVSTLELGDSALYLCASSSRGTSTYEQYFGPGTRLTVT.

Here the CDR3 reads CASSPGQGEQYF. CDR3 coding DNA: TGTGCCAGCAGCCCCGGACAGGGAGAGCAGTACTTC. This chain links TRBV7-2 with TRBJ2-7; 8 bases match TRBD1. In germline, CDR1 is SGHTA, CDR2 FQGNSA. This CDR3 is 12 amino acids long. V shed 5 bases, J shed 7 bases, and the junction held 4 bases outside the gene matches.

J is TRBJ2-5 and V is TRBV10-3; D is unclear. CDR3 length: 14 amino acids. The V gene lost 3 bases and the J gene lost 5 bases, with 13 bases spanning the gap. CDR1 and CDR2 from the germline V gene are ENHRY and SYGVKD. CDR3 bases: TGTGCCATCAGTGATGATAGTCGAGGCGAGACCCAGTACTTC. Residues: CAISDDSRGETQYF.

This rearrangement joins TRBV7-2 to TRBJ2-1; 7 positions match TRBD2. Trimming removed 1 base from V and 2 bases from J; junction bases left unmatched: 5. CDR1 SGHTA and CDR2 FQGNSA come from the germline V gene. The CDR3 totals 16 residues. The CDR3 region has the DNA TGTGCCAGCAGCTTAGTCGGCGGGGGAACCTACAATGAGCAGTTCTTC. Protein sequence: CASSLVGGGTYNEQFF.

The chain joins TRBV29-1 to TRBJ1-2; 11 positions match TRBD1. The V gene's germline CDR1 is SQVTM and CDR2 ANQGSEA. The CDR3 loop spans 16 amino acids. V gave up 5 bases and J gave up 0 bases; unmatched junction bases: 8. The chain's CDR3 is CSVSRTGGTSNYGYTF. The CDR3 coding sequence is TGCAGCGTTAGTCGGACAGGGGGCACCTCTAACTATGGCTACACCTTC.

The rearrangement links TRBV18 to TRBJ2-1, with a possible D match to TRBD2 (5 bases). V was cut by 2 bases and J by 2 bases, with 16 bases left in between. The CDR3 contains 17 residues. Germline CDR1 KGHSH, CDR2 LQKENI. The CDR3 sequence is CASSPRVTGNPYNEQFF. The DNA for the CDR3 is TGTGCCAGCTCACCAAGGGTCACCGGGAACCCCTACAATGAGCAGTTCTTC.

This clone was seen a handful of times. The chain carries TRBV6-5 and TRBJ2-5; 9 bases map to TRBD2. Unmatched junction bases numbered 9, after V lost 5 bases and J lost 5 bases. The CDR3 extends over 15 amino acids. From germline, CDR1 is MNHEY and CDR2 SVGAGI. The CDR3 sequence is CASSRSGGRRETQYF. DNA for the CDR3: TGTGCCAGCAGTAGGAGCGGGGGGCGTCGGGAGACCCAGTACTTC.

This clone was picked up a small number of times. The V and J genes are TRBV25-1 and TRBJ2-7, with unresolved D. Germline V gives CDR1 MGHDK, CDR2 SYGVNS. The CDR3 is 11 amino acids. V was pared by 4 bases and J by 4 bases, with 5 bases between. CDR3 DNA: TGTGCCAGCAGTGCAGGTTACGAGCAGTACTTC. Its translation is CASSAGYEQYF.

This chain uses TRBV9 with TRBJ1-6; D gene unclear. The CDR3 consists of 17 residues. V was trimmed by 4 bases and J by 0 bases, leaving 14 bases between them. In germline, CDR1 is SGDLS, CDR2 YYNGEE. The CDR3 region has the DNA TGTGCCAGCAGCCCTCGAGCTTTTAGCTCCTATAATTCACCCCTCCACTTT. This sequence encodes CASSPRAFSSYNSPLHF.

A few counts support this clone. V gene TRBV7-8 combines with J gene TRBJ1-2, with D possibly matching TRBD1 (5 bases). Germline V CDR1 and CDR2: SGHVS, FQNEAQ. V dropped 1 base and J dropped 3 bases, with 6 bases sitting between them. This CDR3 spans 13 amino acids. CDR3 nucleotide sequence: TGTGCCAGCAGCTTAGTACAGGACTATGGCTACACCTTC. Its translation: CASSLVQDYGYTF.

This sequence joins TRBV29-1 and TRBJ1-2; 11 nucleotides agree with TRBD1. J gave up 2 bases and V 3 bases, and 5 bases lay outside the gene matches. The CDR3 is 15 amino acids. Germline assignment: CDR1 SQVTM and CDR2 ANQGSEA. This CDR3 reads CSVDRDRGTNYGYTF. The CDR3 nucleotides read TGCAGCGTTGATCGGGACAGGGGGACAAACTATGGCTACACCTTC.

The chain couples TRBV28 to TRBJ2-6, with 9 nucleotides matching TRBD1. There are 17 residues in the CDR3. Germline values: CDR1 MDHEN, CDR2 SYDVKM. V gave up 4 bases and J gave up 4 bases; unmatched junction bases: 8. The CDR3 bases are TGTGCCAGCAGTTCATACGGACAGGGGCCCGGGGCCAACGTCCTGACTTTC. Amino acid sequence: CASSSYGQGPGANVLTF.

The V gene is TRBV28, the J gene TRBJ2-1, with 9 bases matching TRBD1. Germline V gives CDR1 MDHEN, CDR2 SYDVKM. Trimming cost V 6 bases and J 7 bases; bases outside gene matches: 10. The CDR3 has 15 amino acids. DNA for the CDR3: TGTGCCAGCAGGTCCGCCGGGACAGGGAAAAATGAGCAGTTCTTC. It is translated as CASRSAGTGKNEQFF.

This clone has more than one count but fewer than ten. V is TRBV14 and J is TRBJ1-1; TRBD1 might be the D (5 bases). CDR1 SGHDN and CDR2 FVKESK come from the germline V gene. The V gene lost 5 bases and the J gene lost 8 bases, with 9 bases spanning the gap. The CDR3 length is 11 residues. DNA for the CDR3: TGTGCCAGCAGCGAAGCAGGGGAAGCTTTCTTT. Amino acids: CASSEAGEAFF.

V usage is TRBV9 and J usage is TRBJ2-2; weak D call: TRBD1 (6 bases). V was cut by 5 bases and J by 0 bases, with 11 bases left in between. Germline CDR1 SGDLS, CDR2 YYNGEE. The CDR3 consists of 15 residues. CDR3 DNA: TGTGCCAGCAGGTTGGGACAAGCGAACACCGGGGAGCTGTTTTTT. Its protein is CASRLGQANTGELFF.